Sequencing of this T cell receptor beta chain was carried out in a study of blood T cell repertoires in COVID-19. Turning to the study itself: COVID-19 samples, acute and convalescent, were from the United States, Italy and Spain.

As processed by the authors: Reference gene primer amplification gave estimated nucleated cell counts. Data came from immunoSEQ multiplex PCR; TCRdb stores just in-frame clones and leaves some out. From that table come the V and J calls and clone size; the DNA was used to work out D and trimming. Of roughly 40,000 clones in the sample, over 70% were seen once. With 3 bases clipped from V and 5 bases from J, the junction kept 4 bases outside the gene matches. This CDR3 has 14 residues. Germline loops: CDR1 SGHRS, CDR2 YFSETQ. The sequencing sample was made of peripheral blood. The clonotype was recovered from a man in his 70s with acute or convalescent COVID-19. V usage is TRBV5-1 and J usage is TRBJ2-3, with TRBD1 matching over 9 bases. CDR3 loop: CASSSGTGIDTQYF. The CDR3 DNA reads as TGCGCCAGCAGCTCCGGGACAGGGATAGATACGCAGTATTTT.